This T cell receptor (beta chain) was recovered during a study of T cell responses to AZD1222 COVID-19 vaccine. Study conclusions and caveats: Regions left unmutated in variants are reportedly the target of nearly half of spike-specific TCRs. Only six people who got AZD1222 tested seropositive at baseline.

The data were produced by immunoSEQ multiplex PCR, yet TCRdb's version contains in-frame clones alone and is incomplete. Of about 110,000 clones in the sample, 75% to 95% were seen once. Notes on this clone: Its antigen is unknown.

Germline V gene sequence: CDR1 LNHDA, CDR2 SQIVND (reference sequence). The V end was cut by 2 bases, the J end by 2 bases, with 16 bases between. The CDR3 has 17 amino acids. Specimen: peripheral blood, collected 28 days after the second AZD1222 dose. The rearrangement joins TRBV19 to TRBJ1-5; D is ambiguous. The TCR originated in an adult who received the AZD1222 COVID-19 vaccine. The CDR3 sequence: CASSISDAGGGNQPQHF. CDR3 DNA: TGTGCCAGTAGTATATCCGACGCGGGAGGAGGCAATCAGCCCCAGCATTTT. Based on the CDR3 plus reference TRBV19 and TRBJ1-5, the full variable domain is DGGITQSPKYLFRKEGQNVTLSCEQNLNHDAMYWYRQDPGQGLRLIYYSQIVNDFQKGDIAEGYSVSREKKESFPLTVTSAQKNPTAFYLCASSISDAGGGNQPQHFGDGTRLSIL.